The 11 T cell receptor beta chains listed next were all sequenced from one sample in a study of blood T cell repertoires in COVID-19. TCRdb keeps only in-frame clones here, not all; method: immunoSEQ multiplex PCR. The repertoire consists of hundreds of thousands of clones, with roughly 79% occurring once and the leading ten covering 1.5% to 2%. Sequencing input: peripheral blood. The receptors come from a woman older than 75 with acute or convalescent COVID-19.

This sequence joins TRBV7-6 and TRBJ2-1; the match to TRBD1 covers 7 bases. The germline gives CDR1 SGHVS, CDR2 FNYEAQ. V gave up 5 bases and J gave up 6 bases; unmatched junction bases: 16. There are 17 residues in the CDR3. CDR3 DNA sequence: TGTGCCAGCAGCCCGGGACAGCGTCTGCTCCGGGGCAATGAGCAGTTCTTC. It encodes CASSPGQRLLRGNEQFF.

This clone came up once. This sequence joins TRBV5-8 and TRBJ1-5; the match to TRBD1 covers 7 bases. V dropped 5 bases and J dropped 8; count of bases not matched to a gene: 16. The CDR3 has 16 residues. CDR1 is SGHTS, CDR2 YDEGEE, per germline. CDR3 nucleotide sequence: TGTGCCAGCAGTACCGGAACCGGGACAGCTTATGAGCCCCAGCATTTT. This translates into CASSTGTGTAYEPQHF. The full variable domain, with the rest looked up from reference TRBV5-8 and TRBJ1-5, is EAGVTQSPTHLIKTRGQQATLRCSPISGHTSVYWYQQALGLGLQFLLWYDEGEERNRGNFPPRFSGRQFPNYSSELNVNALELEDSALYLCASSTGTGTAYEPQHFGDGTRLSIL.

The rearrangement links TRBV6-2 or TRBV6-3 to TRBJ1-1; D may be TRBD1 (6 bases). The CDR3 has 15 amino acids. The germline V gene has CDR1 MNHEY and CDR2 SVGEGT. The V end lost 4 bases, the J end lost 6 bases, and 18 bases lay between the germline ends. For the CDR3, the DNA is TGTGCCAGCAGTTTACTTGACAGGCTCCTGCCTGAAGCTTTCTTT. Its protein product is CASSLLDRLLPEAFF.

The chain carries TRBV24-1 and TRBJ2-5; TRBD1 matches 7 bases. The V segment lost 2 bases and the J segment 4 bases; nucleotides outside the gene matches: 0. CDR1 is KGHDR, CDR2 SFDVKD, per germline. This CDR3 spans 13 amino acids. The CDR3 region is CATSDWDRETQYF. The CDR3 DNA follows: TGTGCCACCAGTGATTGGGACAGAGAGACCCAGTACTTC.

This clone was found once. This chain joins TRBV30 and TRBJ1-4; D is undetermined. V lost 0 bases, J lost 8 bases, and 4 bases lay in between. The CDR3 length is 11 residues. Germline V CDR1 and CDR2: GTSNPN, SVGIG (reference sequence). This chain's CDR3 is CAWSVEEKLFF. The CDR3 DNA sequence: TGTGCCTGGAGTGTTGAGGAAAAACTGTTTTTT.

The gene calls are TRBV5-1 and TRBJ1-3; 7 nucleotides match TRBD1. Germline V CDR1 and CDR2: SGHRS, YFSETQ. The CDR3 runs to 15 residues. J lost 3 bases, V lost 3 bases, and 6 bases had no gene match. CDR3 nucleotide sequence: TGCGCCAGCAGCTCCCGCCAGGGGGATGGAAACACCATATATTTT. Protein product: CASSSRQGDGNTIYF. The full variable domain, its missing parts supplied by reference TRBV5-1 and TRBJ1-3, is KAGVTQTPRYLIKTRGQQVTLSCSPISGHRSVSWYQQTPGQGLQFLFEYFSETQRNKGNFPGRFSGRQFSNSRSEMNVSTLELGDSALYLCASSSRQGDGNTIYFGEGSWLTVV.

The J gene is TRBJ2-2, the V gene TRBV5-1; D unresolved. Germline V lookup: CDR1 SGHRS, CDR2 YFSETQ. This CDR3 region has 16 residues. Trimming cost V 6 bases and J 0 bases, with 15 bases left between them. The CDR3 nucleotides are TGCGCCAGCAACCCGAATGCGGCAGCGAACACCGGGGAGCTGTTTTTT. Residues: CASNPNAAANTGELFF. Supplemented by reference TRBV5-1 and TRBJ2-2, the full variable domain reads KAGVTQTPRYLIKTRGQQVTLSCSPISGHRSVSWYQQTPGQGLQFLFEYFSETQRNKGNFPGRFSGRQFSNSRSEMNVSTLELGDSALYLCASNPNAAANTGELFFGEGSRLTVL.

This chain links TRBV7-3 with TRBJ1-1; 8 bases agree with TRBD1. CDR1 SGHTA and CDR2 FQGTGA come from the germline V gene. This CDR3 is built from 14 residues. Trimming at V came to 1 base and at J to 7 bases, leaving 5 bases not matched to a gene. CDR3 region: CASSLNPGQGEAFF. The CDR3, as DNA: TGTGCCAGCAGCTTAAACCCCGGACAGGGTGAAGCTTTCTTT.

This clone was seen a single time. The same CDR3 is also encoded by other DNA sequences in this sample. V gene TRBV2 combines with J gene TRBJ2-5; D is possibly TRBD1 (5 bases). Deletions cut 8 bases from V and 5 bases from J, with 12 bases between. CDR3 length equals 12 residues. The germline V gene encodes CDR1 SNHLY and CDR2 FYNNEI. The CDR3: CASCRVQETQYF. As DNA, the CDR3 is TGTGCCAGCTGCAGGGTTCAGGAGACCCAGTACTTC.

The V and J genes are TRBV11-1 and TRBJ1-2, with 7 nucleotides matching TRBD1. Germline lookup yields CDR1 SGHAT and CDR2 FQDESV (reference sequence). This CDR3 has 15 amino acids. V shed 5 bases, J shed 8 bases, and the junction held 14 bases outside the gene matches. As DNA, the CDR3 is TGTGCCAGCAGCCCCCACACCAGGGGGTTCGGCGGCTACACCTTC. Translation: CASSPHTRGFGGYTF.

In this sample, this clone turned up a few times. The CDR3 region is CASSLDRGHRELFF. In nucleotides, the CDR3 is TGCGCCAGCAGCTTGGACAGGGGGCACCGGGAGCTGTTTTTT. This chain links TRBV5-1 with TRBJ2-2; 9 bases agree with TRBD1. V dropped 0 bases and J dropped 9; count of bases not matched to a gene: 3. Per germline, CDR1 SGHRS and CDR2 YFSETQ. CDR3 length: 14 amino acids. The full variable domain, rest sourced from reference TRBV5-1 and TRBJ2-2, is KAGVTQTPRYLIKTRGQQVTLSCSPISGHRSVSWYQQTPGQGLQFLFEYFSETQRNKGNFPGRFSGRQFSNSRSEMNVSTLELGDSALYLCASSLDRGHRELFFGEGSRLTVL.